This entry is about one T cell receptor beta chain. No antigen is known for it. The PCR made use of 60 Vbeta and 13 Jbeta primers. Libraries were prepared by immunoSEQ multiplex PCR; TCRdb keeps only in-frame clonotypes and omits some of them. The sample shows about 52,000 clones, around 70% of them seen only once. CDR3 size: 17 residues. Germline CDR1 and CDR2: LGHNA and YNFKEQ. The junction had 9 bases not matched to a gene; V was cut back by 3 bases and J by 2 bases. This entry is derived from a study of cytomegalovirus exposure and HLA in healthy donors. Study-wide results and limits: In vitro work confirmed that a few CMV-associated chains recognize CMV antigens. For presence/absence analyses, sequencing depth was assumed to be roughly uniform across donors. In an earlier analysis, about 90% or about 30%: the productive usage of most TCR beta V segments.

This clonotype was obtained from a woman in her forties or fifties in good health and CMV-seronegative. The material sequenced was PBMCs. The chain combines TRBV4-2 with TRBJ2-5, with TRBD2 matching 10 bases. In DNA form, the CDR3 reads TGTGCCAGCAGCCAGAGGGCTAGCGGGGGTCTACAAGAGACCCAGTACTTC. Protein: CASSQRASGGLQETQYF.